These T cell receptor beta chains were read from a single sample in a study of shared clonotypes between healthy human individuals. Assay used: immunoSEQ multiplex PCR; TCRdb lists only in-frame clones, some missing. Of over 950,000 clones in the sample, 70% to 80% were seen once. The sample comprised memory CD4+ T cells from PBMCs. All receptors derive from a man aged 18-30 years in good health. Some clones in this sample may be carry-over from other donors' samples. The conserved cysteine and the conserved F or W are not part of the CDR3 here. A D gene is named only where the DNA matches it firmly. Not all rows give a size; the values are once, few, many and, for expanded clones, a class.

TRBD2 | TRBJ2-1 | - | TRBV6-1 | ASSGGTSGGHSYNEQF
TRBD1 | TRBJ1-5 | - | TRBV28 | ASSNPDRGGYQPQH
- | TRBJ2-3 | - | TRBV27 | ASSLEGRGGTDTQY
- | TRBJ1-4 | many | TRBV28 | ASSFVYGGEKEKLF
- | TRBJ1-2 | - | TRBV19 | ASTGQTYGYT
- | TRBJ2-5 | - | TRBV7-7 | ASSFTGAGETQY
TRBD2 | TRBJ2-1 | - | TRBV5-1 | ASSLSGRMGNEQF
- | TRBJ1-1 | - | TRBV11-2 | ASSFSQGDTEAF
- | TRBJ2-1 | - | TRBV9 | ASSGPSRSYNEQF
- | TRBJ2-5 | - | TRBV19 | ASSIGRSETQY
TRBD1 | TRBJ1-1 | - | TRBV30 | AWKGRDRAVAEAF
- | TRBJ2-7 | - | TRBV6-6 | ASSILGEQY
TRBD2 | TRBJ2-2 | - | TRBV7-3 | ASSPGLAGTGELF
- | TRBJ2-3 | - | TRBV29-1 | SVDGGFEDTQY
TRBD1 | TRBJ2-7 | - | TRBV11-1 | ASSLNRGSYEQY
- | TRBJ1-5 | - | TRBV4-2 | ASRPYFEASNQPQH
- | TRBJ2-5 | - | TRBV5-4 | ASSEMGRETQY
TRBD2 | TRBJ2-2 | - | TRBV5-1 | ASSPGTTNTGELF
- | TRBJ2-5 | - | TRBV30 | AWSVNREGSQY
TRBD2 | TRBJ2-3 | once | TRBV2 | ASSGTTPSTDTQY
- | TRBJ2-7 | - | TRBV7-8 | ASSSRAATEQY
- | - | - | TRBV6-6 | ASSRVGRGEQY
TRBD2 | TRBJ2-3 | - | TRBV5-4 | ASNVRAGGPQDTQY
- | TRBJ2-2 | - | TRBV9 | ASSPDEGGELF
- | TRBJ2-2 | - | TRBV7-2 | ASSLRIDANTGELF
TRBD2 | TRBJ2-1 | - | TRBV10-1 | ASSALAGSDNEQF
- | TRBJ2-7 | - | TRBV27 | ASSSTPGLTYEQY
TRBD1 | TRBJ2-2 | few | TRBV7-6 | ASSRHFPGQGNTGELF
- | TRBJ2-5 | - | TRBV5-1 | ASTQYSAGGGTQY
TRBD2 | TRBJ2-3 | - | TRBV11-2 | ASSRLGSGEAHTQY
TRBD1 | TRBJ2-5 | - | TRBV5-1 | ASVGTGSSETQY
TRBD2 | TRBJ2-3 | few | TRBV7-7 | ASSPSGSGDTQY
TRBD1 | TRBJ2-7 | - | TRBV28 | ASSRTGTGAAYEQY
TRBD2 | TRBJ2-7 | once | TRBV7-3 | ASSLRGLDEQY
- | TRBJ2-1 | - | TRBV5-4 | ASSKTQGAYNEQF
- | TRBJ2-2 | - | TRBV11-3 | ASSPQGSGELF
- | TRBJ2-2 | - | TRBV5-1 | ASSDPAGDSGELF
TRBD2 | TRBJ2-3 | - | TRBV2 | ASSVRTSGTDTQY
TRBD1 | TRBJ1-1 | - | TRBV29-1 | SARTGTNTEAF
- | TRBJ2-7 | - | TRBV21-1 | ASSKVGRGAWLTYEQY
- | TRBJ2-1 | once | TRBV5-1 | ASLAGSGNEQF